Included here is one T cell receptor (beta chain) sequence, with context. Its antigen is still unknown. This CDR3 comprises 19 residues. Germline V gene data show CDR1 as KGHSH and CDR2 as LQKENI. V gave up 6 bases and J gave up 0 bases, with 23 bases separating them. The sample belongs to a study of T cells in Graves' hyperthyroidism and ophthalmopathy. The source material, RNA transcripts, was used to amplify TCR beta CDR3 regions. The TCR CDR3 was amplified in a first-round RT-PCR using the HTBI primer set. In TCRdb, the multiplex PCR reads were re-called with MiXCR into one record per CDR3 protein. The table lists 450,000 to 600,000 distinct CDR3 sequences, less than 20% of them singletons, with roughly 50% in the top ten. General study points: Blood shared most expanded thyroid clonotypes above 0.001.

Material for sequencing was blood. The TCR originated in a middle-aged man with Graves' ophthalmopathy. The chain has TRBV18 and TRBJ1-4; TRBD1 might be the D (6 bases). CDR3: CASSPIPLTGTPTNEKLFF. Written as DNA, the CDR3 is TGTGCCAGCTCCCCAATCCCCCTGACAGGAACTCCAACTAATGAAAAACTGTTTTTT.